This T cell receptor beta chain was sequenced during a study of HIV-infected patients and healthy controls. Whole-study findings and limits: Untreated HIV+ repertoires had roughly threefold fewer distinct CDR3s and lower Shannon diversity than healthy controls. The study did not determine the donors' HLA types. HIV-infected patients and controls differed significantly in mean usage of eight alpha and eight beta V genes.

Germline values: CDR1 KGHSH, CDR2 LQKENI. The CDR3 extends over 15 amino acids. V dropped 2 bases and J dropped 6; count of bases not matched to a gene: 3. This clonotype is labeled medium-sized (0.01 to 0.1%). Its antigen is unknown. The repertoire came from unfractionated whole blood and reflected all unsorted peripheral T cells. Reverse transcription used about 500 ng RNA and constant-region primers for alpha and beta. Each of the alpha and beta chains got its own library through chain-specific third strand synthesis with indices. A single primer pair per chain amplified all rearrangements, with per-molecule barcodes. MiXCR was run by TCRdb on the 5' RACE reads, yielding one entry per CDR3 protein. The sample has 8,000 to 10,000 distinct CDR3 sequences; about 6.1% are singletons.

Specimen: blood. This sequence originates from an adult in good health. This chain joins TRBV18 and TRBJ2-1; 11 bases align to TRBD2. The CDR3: CASSPGSGRANEQFF. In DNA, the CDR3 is TGTGCCAGCTCACCAGGTAGCGGGAGGGCCAATGAGCAGTTCTTC.